Below are 25 T cell receptor beta chains sequenced from a single sample in a study of blood T cell repertoires in COVID-19. TCRdb keeps only in-frame clones here, not all; method: immunoSEQ multiplex PCR. This sample has about 200,000 clones, with approximately 83% found just once. What was sequenced was PBMCs or T cells enriched from blood (not recorded which). Receptors originate from a woman aged 45-65 years who had been exposed to COVID-19.

The V gene is TRBV4-2, the J gene TRBJ1-4; 7 bases fit TRBD1. The CDR3 contains 16 residues. Germline V lookup: CDR1 LGHNA, CDR2 YNFKEQ. J gave up 4 bases and V 1 base, and 6 bases lay outside the gene matches. The CDR3 DNA reads as TGTGCCAGCAGCCAAGGCGGTGGGGACAGTAATGAAAAACTGTTTTTT. This encodes CASSQGGGDSNEKLFF.

V is TRBV12-5 and J is TRBJ2-3; possible D gene TRBD1, 5 bases. CDR1 and CDR2 (germline): LGHNT, FRNRAP. The CDR3 extends over 13 amino acids. V lost 5 bases, J lost 5 bases, and 11 bases lay in between. In DNA, the CDR3 is TGTGCTAGTGGTACGGACCAGGGAGATACGCAGTATTTT. It codes for CASGTDQGDTQYF.

The chain recombines TRBV6-5 with TRBJ1-5; TRBD1 might be the D (6 bases). This CDR3 has 14 amino acids. CDR1 and CDR2 (germline): MNHEY, SVGAGI. V lost 6 bases and J lost 8, with 17 bases in between. CDR3 nucleotides: TGTGCCAGCAGCCTCGGATCTCCAGGGGAGCCCCAGCATTTT. The encoded protein is CASSLGSPGEPQHF.

This chain links TRBV19 with TRBJ1-6, with D possibly TRBD1 on 6 matching bases. This CDR3 is 16 amino acids long. Germline values: CDR1 LNHDA, CDR2 SQIVND (reference sequence). V was trimmed by 7 bases and J by 7 bases, leaving 20 bases between them. CDR3 loop: CASTPGAGTYNSPLHF. DNA of the CDR3: TGTGCCAGTACCCCAGGGGCGGGTACTTACAATTCACCCCTCCACTTT.

J is TRBJ2-1 and V is TRBV6-4, with 10 bases lining up with TRBD2. Germline-derived CDR1 and CDR2 are MRHNA and SNTAGT. The CDR3 runs to 15 residues. Losses at the gene ends were 5 bases for V and 5 bases for J; bases not matched to a gene: 6. CDR3 sequence reads: CASSSGLALHNEQFF. DNA of the CDR3: TGTGCCAGCAGTTCGGGACTAGCGTTACACAATGAGCAGTTCTTC.

The chain has TRBV5-1 and TRBJ2-1; 9 bases agree with TRBD2. Losses at the gene ends were 0 bases for V and 2 bases for J; bases not matched to a gene: 3. The CDR3 is made up of 16 amino acids. Germline loops: CDR1 SGHRS, CDR2 YFSETQ. CDR3 coding DNA: TGCGCCAGCAGCTTGGTAGCGGGGGTAGCCTACAATGAGCAGTTCTTC. Translated, it gives CASSLVAGVAYNEQFF.

The chain joins TRBV3-1 (or the pseudogene TRBV3-2) to TRBJ2-2; 10 nucleotides match TRBD2. CDR1 is LGHDT and CDR2 is YNNKEL in the germline V gene (reference sequence). V gave up 6 bases and J gave up 6 bases; unmatched junction bases: 4. The CDR3 covers 14 residues. The CDR3 DNA reads as TGTGCCAGCAGAGAGCGGGGGGGCCCCGGGGAGCTGTTTTTT. Its translation: CASRERGGPGELFF.

The chain couples TRBV12-3 or TRBV12-4 to TRBJ1-3; D is uncertain. This CDR3 spans 13 amino acids. Trimming left V 2 bases short and J 4 bases short, with 6 bases between. Here the CDR3 reads CASSLNTGNTIYF. Written as DNA, the CDR3 is TGTGCCAGCAGTTTAAACACCGGAAACACCATATATTTT.

This clone turned up a few times. The rearrangement uses TRBV4-3 and TRBJ2-5; perhaps TRBD2 as D (7 bases). Trimming shortened V by 2 bases and J by 1 base, and 11 bases separated the two germline ends. Germline V CDR1 and CDR2: LGHNA, YSLEER. The length of the CDR3 is 15 residues. This chain's CDR3 is CASSQRGGLQETQYF. Written as DNA, the CDR3 is TGCGCCAGCAGCCAAAGGGGGGGACTCCAAGAGACCCAGTACTTC.

The chain employs TRBV12-2 and TRBJ1-3; TRBD1, the table's D call, was not compared with the DNA. TRBV12-2 corresponds to a pseudogene. The CDR3 is 15 residues long. CDR3 residues: CASRSDTKGQNTIYF. CDR3 in DNA: TGTGCAAGTCGCTCCGACACCAAAGGTCAAAACACCATATATTTT.

CDR3 residues: CASSPLTGGLYGYTF. The CDR3, as DNA: TGTGCCAGCAGCCCACTGACAGGGGGCCTCTATGGCTACACCTTC. The chain couples TRBV5-6 to TRBJ1-2; 10 bases are shared with TRBD1. The CDR3 covers 15 residues. Trimming at V came to 4 bases and at J to 4 bases, leaving 7 bases not matched to a gene. Per germline, CDR1 SGHDT and CDR2 YYEEEE.

This chain links TRBV5-1 with TRBJ2-7; 10 bases fit TRBD1. CDR3 length: 14 residues. Germline V gene data show CDR1 as SGHRS and CDR2 as YFSETQ. Trimming removed 6 bases from V and 0 bases from J; junction bases left unmatched: 3. DNA of the CDR3: TGCGCCAGCACCTGGACAGGGGGCTCCTACGAGCAGTACTTC. Protein product: CASTWTGGSYEQYF.

The rearrangement links TRBV7-8 to TRBJ2-7, with 9 bases fitting TRBD1. J gave up 2 bases and V 6 bases, and 5 bases lay outside the gene matches. Germline V lookup: CDR1 SGHVS, CDR2 FQNEAQ. CDR3 length: 14 amino acids. CDR3 amino acids: CASRAQGATYEQYF. The DNA of the CDR3 is TGTGCCAGCAGGGCACAGGGGGCTACCTACGAGCAGTACTTC.

The chain carries TRBV29-1 and TRBJ1-2, with a weak D call TRBD1 (5 bases). Germline CDR1 reads SQVTM; CDR2 reads ANQGSEA. Deletions cut 6 bases from V and 2 bases from J, with 16 bases between. This CDR3 has 14 amino acids. DNA of the CDR3: TGCAGCGTGGGCCCGGGACTCCCAAACTATGGCTACACCTTC. Amino acids: CSVGPGLPNYGYTF.

V gene TRBV7-9 combines with J gene TRBJ1-1; D is ambiguous. Germline-derived CDR1 and CDR2 are SEHNR and FQNEAQ (reference sequence). The CDR3 runs 14 residues. Trimming removed 1 base at V and 1 base at J, with 7 bases between. The CDR3 sequence is CASSLDLGNTEAFF. CDR3 DNA sequence: TGTGCCAGCAGCTTAGACCTAGGGAACACTGAAGCTTTCTTT.

This clone was seen only once. The chain links TRBV27 to TRBJ1-1; the match to TRBD1 covers 7 bases. This CDR3 comprises 16 residues. V was clipped by 0 bases and J by 7 bases; unmatched bases: 11. Germline-derived CDR1 and CDR2 are MNHEY and SMNVEV (reference sequence). In DNA form, the CDR3 reads TGTGCCAGCAGTTTATCGCCTGCACAGGGGTACGGTGAAGCTTTCTTT. Amino acids: CASSLSPAQGYGEAFF.

The chain couples TRBV9 to TRBJ1-2; 9 bases are a match to TRBD1. CDR3 size: 15 residues. The junction had 12 bases not matched to a gene; V was cut back by 4 bases and J by 8 bases. Germline V lookup: CDR1 SGDLS, CDR2 YYNGEE. CDR3 DNA: TGTGCCAGCAGCAAGACCGGGACAGGGCCGGAGGGCTACACCTTC. Protein sequence: CASSKTGTGPEGYTF.

The rearrangement uses TRBV11-2 and TRBJ2-5, with a tentative D call TRBD1 (5 bases). From germline, CDR1 is SGHAT and CDR2 FQNNGV. V was shortened by 3 bases and J by 6 bases, with 14 bases between the two germline ends. The CDR3 runs to 14 residues. The CDR3 spells CASSLDTTEKTQYF. CDR3 DNA sequence: TGTGCCAGCAGCTTGGACACTACAGAAAAGACCCAGTACTTC.

This chain links TRBV19 with TRBJ2-6; tentatively, D is TRBD1 (6 bases). This CDR3 comprises 16 residues. Trimming pared 3 bases from V and 2 bases from J, leaving 11 bases between. The V gene's germline CDR1 is LNHDA and CDR2 SQIVND (reference sequence). CDR3 sequence: CASSIPQGPGANVLTF. CDR3 DNA sequence: TGTGCCAGTAGTATCCCCCAGGGGCCTGGGGCCAACGTCCTGACTTTC.

The chain couples TRBV30 to TRBJ2-5; 7 bases align to TRBD2. The germline gives CDR1 GTSNPN, CDR2 SVGIG (reference sequence). This CDR3 spans 12 amino acids. J gave up 5 bases and V 4 bases, and 4 bases lay outside the gene matches. CDR3 protein: CAWNRGGETQYF. The CDR3 bases are TGTGCCTGGAATCGGGGAGGGGAGACCCAGTACTTC.

CDR3 sequence: CASSLDRGDEAFF. CDR3 sequence (DNA): TGTGCCAGCAGCTTAGATCGGGGGGATGAAGCTTTCTTT. This rearrangement joins TRBV11-2 to TRBJ1-1; possible D gene TRBD1, 5 bases. Germline assignment: CDR1 SGHAT and CDR2 FQNNGV. V lost 0 bases to trimming and J lost 7 bases, with 9 bases between them. The CDR3 length is 13 residues.

The rearrangement uses TRBV12-5 and TRBJ1-1; 10 nucleotides match TRBD1. Germline-derived CDR1 and CDR2 are LGHNT and FRNRAP. Trimming cost V 0 bases and J 5 bases; bases outside gene matches: 15. The length of the CDR3 is 19 residues. The CDR3 DNA follows: TGTGCTAGTGGTTTGGTAGTGACAGGGGGCGCATTGGTTGGTACTGAAGCTTTCTTT. Translation: CASGLVVTGGALVGTEAFF.

This clone turned up a few times. This sequence joins TRBV11-2 and TRBJ2-5, with 9 bases that match TRBD2. Germline lookup yields CDR1 SGHAT and CDR2 FQNNGV. CDR3 length: 16 residues. The V gene end was trimmed by 2 bases and the J gene end by 4 bases; junction bases not matched to a gene: 8. The CDR3 sequence is CASSLNLAGHGETQYF. DNA of the CDR3: TGTGCCAGCAGCTTAAATCTAGCGGGGCACGGAGAGACCCAGTACTTC.

The rearrangement uses TRBV6-5 and TRBJ1-1; D remains ambiguous. The germline V gene has CDR1 MNHEY and CDR2 SVGAGI. V lost 8 bases to trimming and J lost 4 bases, with 14 bases between them. The CDR3 covers 13 residues. CDR3 sequence: CASQAIPGTEAFF. CDR3 sequence (DNA): TGTGCCAGCCAAGCAATTCCGGGCACTGAAGCTTTCTTT.

This clone occurred once. The chain is built from TRBV5-1 and TRBJ2-1; D may be TRBD2 (5 bases). V lost 4 bases, J lost 1 base, and 18 bases lay in between. Germline V lookup: CDR1 SGHRS, CDR2 YFSETQ. The CDR3 sequence is 17 residues long. CDR3 region: CASSPSGGSTSYNEQFF. The CDR3 bases are TGCGCCAGCAGCCCGTCCGGAGGCTCAACTTCCTACAATGAGCAGTTCTTC.